Following are 3 T cell receptor beta chains from one sample sequenced in a study of beta chain features in type 1 diabetes. Isolated RNA was reverse transcribed in full, so expressed TCRB transcripts were sequenced. The table came from immunoSEQ multiplex PCR; TCRdb's copy has only in-frame clones and leaves some out. The repertoire holds 130,000 to 150,000 clones, with around a tenth as singletons. Material for sequencing was central memory CD4+ T cells from blood. The source is a man aged 18 to 35 in good health.

This clone was seen a handful of times. The rearrangement joins TRBV7-2 to TRBJ2-3; TRBD1 matches 7 bases. This CDR3 is 14 amino acids long. The V segment lost 3 bases and the J segment 2 bases; nucleotides outside the gene matches: 2. From germline, CDR1 is SGHTA and CDR2 FQGNSA. This CDR3 reads CASSFTGVTDTQYF. CDR3 nucleotide sequence: TGTGCCAGCAGCTTTACAGGGGTCACAGATACGCAGTATTTT.

The chain carries TRBV4-2 and TRBJ2-2, with 9 bases matching TRBD2. This CDR3 comprises 17 residues. The V segment lost 8 bases and the J segment 5 bases; nucleotides outside the gene matches: 15. Germline V gene sequence: CDR1 LGHNA, CDR2 YNFKEQ. CDR3 sequence reads: CASGRASGEGRTGELFF. In DNA form, the CDR3 reads TGTGCCAGCGGCCGGGCTAGCGGGGAGGGTCGGACCGGGGAGCTGTTTTTT.

This clone showed up just a few times. Other DNA sequences in the sample encode the same CDR3. The chain joins TRBV7-9 to TRBJ1-5, with D unclear. The ends were cut back, 5 bases at V and 2 bases at J, with 10 bases in the middle. Looked up from germline, CDR1 is SEHNR and CDR2 is FQNEAQ (reference sequence). The CDR3 is made up of 14 amino acids. The CDR3 loop reads CASSPGGGNQPQHF. The CDR3, as DNA: TGTGCCAGCAGCCCTGGAGGTGGCAATCAGCCCCAGCATTTT.